The 10 T cell receptor beta chains below were found in one sample sequenced in a study of T cell responses to AZD1222 COVID-19 vaccine. Repertoires were generated with immunoSEQ multiplex PCR, while TCRdb's copy carries only in-frame clones and drops some. The top ten clones hold about 1% of a sample with approximately 150,000 clones, around 88% of them seen once. The sequencing used peripheral blood, collected 28 days after the second AZD1222 dose. The receptors shown here come from an adult who received the AZD1222 COVID-19 vaccine.

The chain employs TRBV15 and TRBJ1-4, with no clear D. Trimming removed 2 bases from V and 7 bases from J, with 8 bases in between. This CDR3 comprises 13 residues. Germline CDR1 is LNHNV and CDR2 is YYDKDF (reference sequence). The CDR3 DNA is TGTGCCACCAGCAGATCGAGGACTGAAAAACTGTTTTTT. It codes for CATSRSRTEKLFF.

The rearrangement links TRBV6-2 or TRBV6-3 to TRBJ2-3, with D perhaps matching TRBD2 (5 bases). V gave up 3 bases and J gave up 6 bases, with 16 bases separating them. The CDR3 sequence is 15 residues long. Germline V gives CDR1 MNHEY, CDR2 SVGEGT. CDR3 sequence: CASSYRKTIPDTQYF. The DNA for the CDR3 is TGTGCCAGCAGTTATAGGAAGACTATCCCGGATACGCAGTATTTT.

This chain links TRBV6-1 with TRBJ1-2; 9 bases align to TRBD1. The trim removed 0 bases at V and 6 bases at J, leaving 5 bases unmatched. Per germline, CDR1 MNHNS and CDR2 SASEGT. The CDR3 is made up of 15 amino acids. The CDR3 is CASSEAGGTGNGYTF. The CDR3 region has the DNA TGTGCCAGCAGTGAAGCAGGTGGGACAGGGAATGGCTACACCTTC.

The CDR3 reads CASSPGAVDTQYF. The CDR3 DNA reads TGTGCCAGCAGCCCCGGGGCCGTGGATACGCAGTATTTT. The rearrangement links TRBV5-6 to TRBJ2-3, with D perhaps matching TRBD1 or TRBD2 (5 bases each). CDR1 is SGHDT, CDR2 YYEEEE, per germline. Trimming cost V 4 bases and J 6 bases, with 12 bases left between them. This CDR3 region has 13 residues.

CDR3 region: CASSFGTEGNTIYF. CDR3 DNA: TGTGCCAGCAGCTTTGGGACGGAAGGAAACACCATATATTTT. The rearrangement uses TRBV7-2 and TRBJ1-3; possible D gene TRBD1, 5 bases. The CDR3 runs to 14 residues. Per the germline V gene, CDR1 is SGHTA and CDR2 is FQGNSA. Trimming stripped 3 bases from V and 4 bases from J, with 10 bases between.

The chain recombines TRBV5-4 with TRBJ2-1, with D maybe TRBD1 (5 bases). The CDR3 consists of 15 residues. The germline V gene encodes CDR1 SGHNT and CDR2 YYREEE (reference sequence). Trimming shortened V by 0 bases and J by 5 bases, and 12 bases separated the two germline ends. CDR3 in DNA: TGTGCCAGCAGCTTGGAGGGCAGGGAAGACAATGAGCAGTTCTTC. This codes for CASSLEGREDNEQFF.

This clone has only one observation. The rearrangement uses TRBV7-9 and TRBJ1-2; maybe TRBD1 (6 bases). Looked up from germline, CDR1 is SEHNR and CDR2 is FQNEAQ (reference sequence). The CDR3 sequence is 14 residues long. V was cut by 5 bases and J by 3 bases, with 13 bases left in between. In DNA form, the CDR3 reads TGTGCCAGCAGCCCCGAAGGGGGTTACTATGGCTACACCTTC. It encodes CASSPEGGYYGYTF.

The rearrangement links TRBV2 to TRBJ2-1, with 9 bases lining up with TRBD1. Germline V gives CDR1 SNHLY, CDR2 FYNNEI. The CDR3 is 16 amino acids. The ends lost 6 bases at V and 5 bases at J; junction bases unmatched: 11. CDR3 nucleotides: TGTGCCAGCAGCGCCCCACAGGGGGCTGGTGACAATGAGCAGTTCTTC. It translates to CASSAPQGAGDNEQFF.

V is TRBV9 and J is TRBJ2-7; TRBD2 aligns across 7 bases. The V and J ends lost 6 bases and 0 bases, in that order; junction bases with no gene match: 3. The CDR3 has 13 residues. CDR1 and CDR2 (germline): SGDLS, YYNGEE. The DNA for the CDR3 is TGTGCCAGCACCGGGACTAACTCCTACGAGCAGTACTTC. Residues: CASTGTNSYEQYF.

This rearrangement joins TRBV6-4 to TRBJ2-1; D is possibly TRBD1 (6 bases). Germline V CDR1 and CDR2: MRHNA, SNTAGT. This CDR3 has 15 amino acids. Trimming shortened V by 0 bases and J by 8 bases, and 14 bases separated the two germline ends. CDR3 sequence reads: CASSDSTGTSDEQFF. The CDR3 DNA reads TGTGCCAGCAGTGACTCGACAGGTACCTCGGATGAGCAGTTCTTC.